This section outlines one TCR beta chain sequence together with its context. This record belongs to a study of blood T cell repertoires in COVID-19. Profiling relied on immunoSEQ multiplex PCR, and the TCRdb table lists in-frame clones only, not all of them. The table includes roughly 180,000 clones, over 70% detected once. The CDR3 runs to 15 residues. Germline V gene lookup returns CDR1 WSHSY and CDR2 SAAADI. V trimming: 6 bases; J trimming: 0 bases; junction bases outside the gene matches: 4. The receptor was derived from a woman between 35 and 50 years old with acute COVID-19. Sequencing was performed on PBMCs or T cells enriched from blood (not recorded which). The V gene is TRBV10-2, the J gene TRBJ2-1, with 8 nucleotides matching TRBD2. This CDR3 reads CASRASGGSYNEQFF. The DNA of the CDR3 is TGCGCCAGCAGGGCCAGCGGGGGCTCCTACAATGAGCAGTTCTTC.